This T cell receptor beta chain was recorded in a study of T cell repertoires in cytomegalovirus infection. Study results and caveats: There were HLA-C-restricted CMV-specific TCR beta clonotypes dominating the ex vivo response. Accumulated public TCR beta family frequency recognized individuals carrying CMV together with the relevant HLA.

Between the trimmed V and J ends, which lost 4 bases and 9 bases, there was a span of 16 bases. This CDR3 region has 14 residues. Looked up from germline, CDR1 is LGHNA and CDR2 is YSLEER. One entry per CDR3 protein results from TCRdb running MiXCR on the reads. In the table there are 400,000 or so distinct CDR3 sequences, 31% of which are singletons. As for this clonotype: Its antigen is unidentified.

The TCR originated in a human donor in good health (CMV status not recorded). Some clones in this sample may be carry-over from other donors' samples. The rearrangement links TRBV4-3 to TRBJ1-5; D may be TRBD1 (5 bases). Sequenced: PBMCs. CDR3 protein: CASSPTFATGPQHF. The DNA of the CDR3 is TGCGCCAGCAGCCCCACATTCGCTACAGGGCCCCAGCATTTT.